Listed below are T cell receptor beta chains from one sample, sequenced in a study of blood T cell repertoires in COVID-19. Sequenced by immunoSEQ multiplex PCR; TCRdb stores in-frame clones only, minus some. This sample has 80,000 or so clones; about 92% occur once, and the top ten carry around 2.1%. Sequences were obtained from peripheral blood. These receptor sequences come from a man in his forties or fifties with acute or convalescent COVID-19. CDR3s include the opening cysteine and the closing phenylalanine or tryptophan. The D gene is left open where the match is weak. Rows give clone size only sometimes, using once, few, many, or a class for an expanded clone.

-	TRBV7-9	TRBD2	16	TRBJ2-3	CASSFQLAGLTDTQYF	TGTGCCAGCAGCTTCCAACTAGCGGGATTAACAGATACGCAGTATTTT
-	TRBV6-5	TRBD2	14	TRBJ2-7	CATSGRRGPREQYF	TGTGCCACTAGCGGGAGACGGGGACCTAGGGAGCAGTACTTC
-	TRBV2	TRBD1	15	TRBJ1-5	CASSPGGTGGQPQHF	TGTGCCAGCAGCCCTGGGGGGACAGGGGGCCAGCCCCAGCATTTT
once	TRBV10-2	TRBD2	14	TRBJ2-1	CASRTSGNYNEQFF	TGCGCCAGCAGGACTAGCGGGAATTACAATGAGCAGTTCTTC
-	TRBV12-3/TRBV12-4	-	13	TRBJ1-1	CASSWKGRDEAFF	TGTGCCAGCAGTTGGAAGGGGCGGGATGAAGCTTTCTTT
once	TRBV7-9	TRBD2	15	TRBJ2-3	CASSLAPGRVDTQYF	TGTGCCAGCAGCTTAGCCCCCGGGAGGGTAGATACGCAGTATTTT
once	TRBV3-1/TRBV3-2	-	15	TRBJ2-6	CASSHPPFGANVLTF	TGTGCCAGCAGCCACCCCCCCTTTGGGGCCAACGTCCTGACTTTC
-	TRBV9	TRBD1	16	TRBJ1-3	CASSVGGDSPGNTIYF	TGTGCCAGCAGCGTAGGTGGGGACAGTCCTGGAAACACCATATATTTT
-	TRBV28	TRBD1	16	TRBJ1-1	CASSVGQYLMNTEAFF	TGTGCCAGCAGTGTGGGACAGTATCTGATGAACACTGAAGCTTTCTTT
once	TRBV2	-	16	TRBJ1-2	CASSEAPLTLLKGYTF	TGTGCCAGCAGTGAAGCTCCTCTAACTCTCTTAAAGGGCTACACCTTC
-	TRBV7-3	-	14	TRBJ1-2	CASSLSDGVGGYTF	TGTGCCAGCAGCTTAAGTGACGGGGTCGGCGGCTACACCTTC
-	TRBV19	TRBD2	16	TRBJ2-2	CASSPRLAGNTGELFF	TGTGCCAGTAGTCCCCGACTAGCGGGGAACACCGGGGAGCTGTTTTTT
-	TRBV3-1/TRBV3-2	TRBD1	14	TRBJ1-3	CASSQQGGGNTIYF	TGTGCCAGCAGCCAACAGGGGGGCGGAAACACCATATATTTT
-	TRBV6-5	-	12	TRBJ2-1	CASSYEVGEQFF	TGTGCCAGCAGTTACGAGGTTGGTGAGCAGTTCTTC
-	TRBV24-1	TRBD1	13	TRBJ1-2	CATSETGDQGYTF	TGTGCCACCAGCGAAACAGGGGATCAGGGCTACACCTTC
-	TRBV6-5	-	14	TRBJ1-1	CASSYDMAVAKAFF	TGTGCCAGCAGTTACGATATGGCGGTGGCAAAAGCTTTCTTT
-	TRBV25-1	TRBD1	15	TRBJ1-4	CASSSDRGPSEKLFF	TGTGCCAGCAGCTCGGACAGGGGGCCGAGTGAAAAACTGTTTTTT
-	TRBV7-3	TRBD2	15	TRBJ2-3	CASSLIAGGQDTQYF	TGTGCCAGCAGCTTAATTGCGGGGGGGCAAGATACGCAGTATTTT
-	TRBV19	TRBD2	16	TRBJ2-2	CASSIGGGVNTGELFF	TGTGCCAGTAGTATAGGCGGGGGGGTGAACACCGGGGAGCTGTTTTTT
-	TRBV12-3/TRBV12-4	-	12	TRBJ1-3	CASSSGGNTIYF	TGTGCCAGCAGTTCCGGTGGAAACACCATATATTTT
few	TRBV3-1/TRBV3-2	-	17	TRBJ2-2	CASSQSGTLTNTGELFF	TGTGCCAGCAGCCAGAGCGGAACTCTTACGAACACCGGGGAGCTGTTTTTT
-	TRBV6-6	-	13	TRBJ2-5	CASRVGGAETQYF	TGTGCCAGCAGGGTAGGGGGGGCAGAGACCCAGTACTTC
few	TRBV7-9	TRBD2	14	TRBJ2-1	CASSSSSGYNEQFF	TGTGCCAGCAGCTCATCTAGCGGGTACAATGAGCAGTTCTTC
-	TRBV7-2	TRBD1	14	TRBJ1-1	CASSFTGGGTEAFF	TGTGCCAGCAGCTTTACAGGGGGAGGTACTGAAGCTTTCTTT
-	TRBV24-1	TRBD1	14	TRBJ1-2	CATSDPGQKTGYTF	TGTGCCACCAGTGACCCGGGACAGAAGACTGGCTACACCTTC
-	TRBV6-5	-	14	TRBJ1-1	CASGREGSNTEAFF	TGTGCCAGCGGTCGGGAGGGATCGAACACTGAAGCTTTCTTT
once	TRBV18	TRBD1	14	TRBJ1-2	CASSPPTGTWGYTF	TGTGCCAGCTCACCCCCGACAGGGACCTGGGGCTACACCTTC
-	TRBV19	TRBD1	14	TRBJ1-6	CASMDRERNSPLHF	TGTGCCAGTATGGACAGGGAGAGGAATTCACCCCTCCACTTT
-	TRBV9	TRBD2	14	TRBJ2-1	CASSVSGTYNEQFF	TGTGCCAGCAGCGTAAGCGGGACTTACAATGAGCAGTTCTTC
-	TRBV21-1	-	20	TRBJ2-2	CASSEPGLAGGTLGTGELFF	TGTGCCAGCAGCGAGCCGGGACTAGCGGGAGGGACGTTGGGCACCGGGGAGCTGTTTTTT
-	TRBV19	-	13	TRBJ2-3	CASSQGNTDTQYF	TGTGCCAGTAGTCAGGGGAACACAGATACGCAGTATTTT
few	TRBV4-2	-	15	TRBJ2-5	CASSQGGPGQETQYF	TGTGCCAGCAGCCAAGGAGGGCCCGGCCAAGAGACCCAGTACTTC
-	TRBV27	-	12	TRBJ2-2	CASSPPTGELFF	TGTGCCAGCAGTCCTCCCACCGGGGAGCTGTTTTTT
-	TRBV28	-	10	TRBJ2-3	CASSQDTQYF	TGTGCCAGCAGCCAAGATACGCAGTATTTT
-	TRBV7-9	TRBD1	15	TRBJ2-5	CASSRQGQLQETQYF	TGTGCCAGCAGCCGCCAGGGACAGCTCCAAGAGACCCAGTACTTC
-	TRBV6-6	-	15	TRBJ2-2	CASNRMATNTGELFF	TGTGCCAGCAACAGGATGGCGACCAACACCGGGGAGCTGTTTTTT
-	TRBV4-1	TRBD1	16	TRBJ2-3	CASSQGDRGHQDTQYF	TGCGCCAGCAGCCAAGGGGACAGGGGGCATCAAGATACGCAGTATTTT
-	TRBV13	-	13	TRBJ2-3	CASSLGLGDTQYF	TGTGCCAGCAGCTTAGGCCTCGGAGATACGCAGTATTTT
-	TRBV7-2	-	14	TRBJ1-1	CASSQQGTLTEAFF	TGTGCCAGCAGCCAACAGGGTACTCTAACTGAAGCTTTCTTT
-	TRBV7-6	-	14	TRBJ2-5	CASSLGRGLETQYF	TGTGCCAGCAGCTTAGGGCGGGGGCTAGAGACCCAGTACTTC
-	TRBV28	-	12	TRBJ1-1	CASRTGNTEAFF	TGTGCCAGCAGAACAGGGAACACTGAAGCTTTCTTT
-	TRBV9	-	15	TRBJ2-3	CASSVDYPRTDTQYF	TGTGCCAGCAGCGTAGACTATCCTCGCACAGATACGCAGTATTTT
-	TRBV2	-	15	TRBJ2-3	CASRAGPRGTDTQYF	TGTGCCAGCAGGGCCGGGCCCAGGGGCACAGATACGCAGTATTTT
-	TRBV18	TRBD2	16	TRBJ2-1	CASSSLAGIFYNEQFF	TGTGCCAGCTCCTCCCTAGCGGGGATCTTCTACAATGAGCAGTTCTTC
-	TRBV5-1	-	14	TRBJ1-2	CASSLVASLYGYTF	TGCGCCAGCAGCTTGGTCGCATCACTTTATGGCTACACCTTC
-	TRBV5-1	-	16	TRBJ1-4	CASSLAPGLSNEKLFF	TGCGCCAGCAGCTTGGCCCCGGGACTATCTAATGAAAAACTGTTTTTT
few	TRBV4-1	TRBD2	16	TRBJ2-7	CASSPQLAASSYEQYF	TGCGCCAGCAGCCCCCAACTAGCGGCTAGCTCCTACGAGCAGTACTTC
-	TRBV18	-	13	TRBJ1-1	CASADSQDTEAFF	TGTGCCAGCGCGGACAGTCAGGACACTGAAGCTTTCTTT
-	TRBV5-4	TRBD1	13	TRBJ1-2	CASSLEGAYGYTF	TGTGCCAGCAGCTTAGAGGGGGCCTATGGCTACACCTTC
-	TRBV11-2	TRBD2	18	TRBJ2-3	CASSKRTSGLTSTDTQYF	TGTGCCAGCAGCAAAAGGACTAGCGGGCTGACGAGCACAGATACGCAGTATTTT
-	TRBV7-3	TRBD2	14	TRBJ2-1	CASSIAGGFNEQFF	TGTGCCAGCAGCATCGCGGGGGGATTCAATGAGCAGTTCTTC
-	TRBV3-1/TRBV3-2	-	15	TRBJ1-5	CASSQDRGKNQPQHF	TGTGCCAGCAGCCAAGATCGAGGGAAAAATCAGCCCCAGCATTTT
-	TRBV19	-	12	TRBJ2-1	CATAGHYNEQFF	TGTGCCACGGCAGGCCACTACAATGAGCAGTTCTTC
once	TRBV13	-	15	TRBJ2-5	CASSSQAGPGETQYF	TGTGCCAGCAGCTCCCAGGCGGGGCCCGGGGAGACCCAGTACTTC
-	TRBV12-2	-	16	TRBJ1-1	CASRYRLGEVNTEAFF	TGTGCAAGTCGCTACCGACTCGGAGAGGTGAACACTGAAGCTTTCTTT